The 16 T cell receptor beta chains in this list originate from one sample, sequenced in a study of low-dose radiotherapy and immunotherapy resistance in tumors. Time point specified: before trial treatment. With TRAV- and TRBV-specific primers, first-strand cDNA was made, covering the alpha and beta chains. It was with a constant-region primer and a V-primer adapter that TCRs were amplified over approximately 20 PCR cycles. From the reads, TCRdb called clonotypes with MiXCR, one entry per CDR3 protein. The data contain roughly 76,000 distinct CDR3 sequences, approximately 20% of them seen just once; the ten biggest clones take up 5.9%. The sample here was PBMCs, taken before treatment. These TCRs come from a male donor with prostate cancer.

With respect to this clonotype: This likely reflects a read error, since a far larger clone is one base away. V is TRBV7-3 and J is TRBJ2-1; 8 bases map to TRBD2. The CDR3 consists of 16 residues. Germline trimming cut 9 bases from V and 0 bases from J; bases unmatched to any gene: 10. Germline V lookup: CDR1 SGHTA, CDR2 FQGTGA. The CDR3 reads CARSVELAVSYNEQFF. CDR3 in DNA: TGTGCCAGAAGCGTAGAACTAGCGGTCTCCTACAATGAGCAGTTCTTC.

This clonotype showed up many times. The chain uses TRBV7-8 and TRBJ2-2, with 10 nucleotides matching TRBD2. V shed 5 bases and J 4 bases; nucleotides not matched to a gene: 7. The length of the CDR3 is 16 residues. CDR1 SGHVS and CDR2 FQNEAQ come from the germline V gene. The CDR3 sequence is CASSASSGGSTGELFF. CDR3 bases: TGTGCCAGCAGCGCCTCTAGCGGGGGAAGCACCGGGGAGCTGTTTTTT.

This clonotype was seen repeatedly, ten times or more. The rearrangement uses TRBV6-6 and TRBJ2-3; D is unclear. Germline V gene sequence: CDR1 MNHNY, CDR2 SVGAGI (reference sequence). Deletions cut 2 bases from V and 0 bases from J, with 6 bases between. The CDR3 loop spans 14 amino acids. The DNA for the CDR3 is TGTGCCAGCAGTTACAGGCGGAGCACAGATACGCAGTATTTT. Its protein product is CASSYRRSTDTQYF.

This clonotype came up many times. Written as DNA, the CDR3 is TGTGCCAGCGAAGGGAGCGGGACAGTCGAGCAGTACTTC. Its protein product is CASEGSGTVEQYF. This chain links TRBV28 with TRBJ2-7; D could derive from TRBD1 or TRBD2 (7 bases each). Germline V gene lookup returns CDR1 MDHEN and CDR2 SYDVKM. V was shortened by 8 bases and J by 6 bases, with 17 bases between the two germline ends. The CDR3 is made up of 13 amino acids.

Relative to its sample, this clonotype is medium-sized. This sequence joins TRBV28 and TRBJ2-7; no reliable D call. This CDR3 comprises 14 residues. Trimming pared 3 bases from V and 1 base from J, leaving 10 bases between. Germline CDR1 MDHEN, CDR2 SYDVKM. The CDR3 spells CASSFKGKSYEQYF. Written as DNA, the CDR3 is TGTGCCAGCAGTTTCAAGGGCAAGTCCTACGAGCAGTACTTC.

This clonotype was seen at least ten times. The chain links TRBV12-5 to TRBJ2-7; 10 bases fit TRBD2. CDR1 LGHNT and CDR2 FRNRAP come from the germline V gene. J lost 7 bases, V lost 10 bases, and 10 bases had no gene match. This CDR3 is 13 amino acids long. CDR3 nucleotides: TGTGCTACGGCCTTAGCGGGAGGAGGTGAGCAGTACTTC. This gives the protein CATALAGGGEQYF.

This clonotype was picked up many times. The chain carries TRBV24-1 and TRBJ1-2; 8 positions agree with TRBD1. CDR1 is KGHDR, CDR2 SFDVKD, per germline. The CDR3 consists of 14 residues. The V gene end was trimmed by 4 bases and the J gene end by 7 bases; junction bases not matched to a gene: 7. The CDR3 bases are TGTGCCACCAGTGACATTGGACAGGGCGGTGGCTACACCTTC. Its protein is CATSDIGQGGGYTF.

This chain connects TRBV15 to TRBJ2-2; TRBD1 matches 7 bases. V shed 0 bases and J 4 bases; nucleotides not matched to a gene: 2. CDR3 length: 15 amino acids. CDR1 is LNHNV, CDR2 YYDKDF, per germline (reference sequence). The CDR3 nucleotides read TGTGCCACCAGCAGAGAATCAGGGGGCACCGGGGAGCTGTTTTTT. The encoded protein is CATSRESGGTGELFF.

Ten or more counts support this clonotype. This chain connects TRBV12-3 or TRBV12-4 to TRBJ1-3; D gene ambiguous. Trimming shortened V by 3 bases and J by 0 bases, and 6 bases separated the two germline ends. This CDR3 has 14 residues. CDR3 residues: CASSFTVSGNTIYF. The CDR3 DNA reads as TGTGCCAGCAGTTTTACAGTCTCTGGAAACACCATATATTTT.

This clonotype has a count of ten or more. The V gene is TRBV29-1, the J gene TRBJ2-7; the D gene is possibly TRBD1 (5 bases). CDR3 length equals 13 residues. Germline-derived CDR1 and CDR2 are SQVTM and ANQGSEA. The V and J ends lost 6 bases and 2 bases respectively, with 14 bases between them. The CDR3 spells CSVGQRVAYEQYF. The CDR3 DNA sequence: TGCAGCGTCGGACAACGGGTGGCCTACGAGCAGTACTTC.

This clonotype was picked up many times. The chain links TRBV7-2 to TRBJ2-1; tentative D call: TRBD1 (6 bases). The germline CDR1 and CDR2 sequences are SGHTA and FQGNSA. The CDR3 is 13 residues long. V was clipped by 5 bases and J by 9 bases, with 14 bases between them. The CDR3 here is CASSLYGTREQFF. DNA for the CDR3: TGTGCCAGCAGCCTATACGGGACACGTGAGCAGTTCTTC. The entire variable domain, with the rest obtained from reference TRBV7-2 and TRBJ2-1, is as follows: GAGVSQSPSNKVTEKGKDVELRCDPISGHTALYWYRQSLGQGLEFLIYFQGNSAPDKSGLPSDRFSAERTGGSVSTLTIQRTQQEDSAVYLCASSLYGTREQFFGPGTRLTVL.

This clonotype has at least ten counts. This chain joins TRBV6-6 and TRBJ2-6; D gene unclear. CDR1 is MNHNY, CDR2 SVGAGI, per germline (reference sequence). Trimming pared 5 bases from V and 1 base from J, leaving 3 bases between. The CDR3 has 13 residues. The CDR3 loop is CASSESGANVLTF. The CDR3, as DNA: TGTGCCAGCAGTGAATCTGGGGCCAACGTCCTGACTTTC.

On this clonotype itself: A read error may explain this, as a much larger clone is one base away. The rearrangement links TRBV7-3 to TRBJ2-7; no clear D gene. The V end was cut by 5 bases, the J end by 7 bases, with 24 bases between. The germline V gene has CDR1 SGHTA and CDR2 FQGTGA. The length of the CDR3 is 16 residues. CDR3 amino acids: CASSTSGPVSYNEQYF. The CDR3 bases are TGTGCCAGCAGCACAAGTGGGCCCGTATCCTACAATGAGCAGTACTTC. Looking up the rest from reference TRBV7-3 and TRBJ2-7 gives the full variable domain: GAGVSQTPSNKVTEKGKYVELRCDPISGHTALYWYRQSLGQGPEFLIYFQGTGAADDSGLPNDRFFAVRPEGSVSTLKIQRTERGDSAVYLCASSTSGPVSYNEQYFGPGTRLTVT.

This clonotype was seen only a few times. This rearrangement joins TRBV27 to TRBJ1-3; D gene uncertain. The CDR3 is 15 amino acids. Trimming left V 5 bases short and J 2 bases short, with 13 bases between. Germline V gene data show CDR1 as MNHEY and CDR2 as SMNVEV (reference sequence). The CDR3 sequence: CASSPLERTGNTIYF. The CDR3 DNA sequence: TGTGCCAGCAGTCCCTTGGAGAGAACTGGAAACACCATATATTTT.

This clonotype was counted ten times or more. This chain's CDR3 is CASSSNRGLETQYF. In nucleotides, the CDR3 is TGTGCCAGCAGTTCCAACAGGGGGCTGGAGACCCAGTACTTC. The chain links TRBV12-3 or TRBV12-4 to TRBJ2-5, with TRBD1 matching over 9 bases. J gave up 5 bases and V 4 bases, and 5 bases lay outside the gene matches. This CDR3 has 14 residues.

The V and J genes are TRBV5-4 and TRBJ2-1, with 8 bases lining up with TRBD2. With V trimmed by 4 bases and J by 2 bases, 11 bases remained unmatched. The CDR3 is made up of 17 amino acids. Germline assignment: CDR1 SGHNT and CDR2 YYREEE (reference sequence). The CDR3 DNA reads TGTGCCAGCAGCCCCTGGAGGGTGACTAGCGCCTACAATGAGCAGTTCTTC. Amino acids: CASSPWRVTSAYNEQFF.